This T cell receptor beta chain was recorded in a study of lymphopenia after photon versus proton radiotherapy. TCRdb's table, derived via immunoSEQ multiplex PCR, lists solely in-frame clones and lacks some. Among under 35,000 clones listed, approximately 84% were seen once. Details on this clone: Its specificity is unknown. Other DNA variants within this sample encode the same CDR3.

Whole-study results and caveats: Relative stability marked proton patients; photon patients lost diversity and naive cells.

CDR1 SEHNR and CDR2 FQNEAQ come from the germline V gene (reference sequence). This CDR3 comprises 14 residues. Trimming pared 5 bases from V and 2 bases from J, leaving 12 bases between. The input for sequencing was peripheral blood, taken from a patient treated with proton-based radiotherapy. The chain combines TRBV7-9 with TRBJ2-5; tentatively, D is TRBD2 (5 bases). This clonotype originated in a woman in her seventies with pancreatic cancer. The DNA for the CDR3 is TGTGCCAGCAGCACTTGGACTTTACAAGAGACCCAGTACTTC. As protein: CASSTWTLQETQYF. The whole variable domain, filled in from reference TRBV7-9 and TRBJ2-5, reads DTGVSQNPRHKITKRGQNVTFRCDPISEHNRLYWYRQTLGQGPEFLTYFQNEAQLEKSRLLSDRFSAERPKGSFSTLEIQRTEQGDSAMYLCASSTWTLQETQYFGPGTRLLVL.